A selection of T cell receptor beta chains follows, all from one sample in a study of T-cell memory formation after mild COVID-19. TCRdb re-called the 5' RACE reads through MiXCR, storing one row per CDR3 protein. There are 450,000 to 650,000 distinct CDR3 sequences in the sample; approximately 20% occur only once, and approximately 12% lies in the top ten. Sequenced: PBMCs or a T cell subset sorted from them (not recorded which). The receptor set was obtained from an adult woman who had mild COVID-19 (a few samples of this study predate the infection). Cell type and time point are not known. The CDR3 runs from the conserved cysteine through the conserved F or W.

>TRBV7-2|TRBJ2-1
CASSRYTLAAGNNEQFF
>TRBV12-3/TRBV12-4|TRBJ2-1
CASRPTSSYNEQFF
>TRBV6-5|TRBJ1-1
CASTQDLGGTEAFF
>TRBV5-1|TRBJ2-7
CASSRGLDPYEQYF
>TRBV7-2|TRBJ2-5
CASSSGWTVEETQYF
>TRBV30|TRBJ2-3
CACTADTQYF
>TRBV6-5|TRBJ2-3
CASSYNVAGGSTDTQYF
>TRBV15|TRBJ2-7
CATSRSNIGSYEQYF
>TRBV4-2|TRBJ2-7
CASSRYQGETYEQYF
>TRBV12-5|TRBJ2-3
CASGLISGFITDTQYF
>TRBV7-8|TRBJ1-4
CASSFRVSGEKLFF
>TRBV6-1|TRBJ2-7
CASSYLGTREQYF
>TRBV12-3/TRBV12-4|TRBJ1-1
CASSFRRGEAFF
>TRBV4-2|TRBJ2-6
CASSQDFWTVLSGANVLTF
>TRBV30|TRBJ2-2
CAWSIGPSAPAGELFF
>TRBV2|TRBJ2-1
CASSDNFLANNEQFF
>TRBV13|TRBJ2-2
CASSLALTGELFF
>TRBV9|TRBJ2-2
CASSRPGNRELFF
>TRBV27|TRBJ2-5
CASSVGTSGGYQETQYF
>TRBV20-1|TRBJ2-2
CSAMGTTNTGELFF